The 2 T cell receptor beta chains in this list originate from one sample, sequenced in a study of T cell changes during pregnancy in multiple sclerosis. Clones were sequenced by immunoSEQ multiplex PCR, and TCRdb holds only the in-frame ones, with some missing. The sample consists of about 120,000 clones, around 93% of them appearing once. The input for sequencing was peripheral blood, taken before pregnancy. The receptors stem from a female donor with multiple sclerosis, enrolled in a pregnancy study.

The genes are TRBV19 and TRBJ1-5; 8 bases are shared with TRBD1. This CDR3 contains 15 residues. CDR1 LNHDA and CDR2 SQIVND come from the germline V gene (reference sequence). After removal of 6 bases from V and 3 bases from J, the junction contained 7 bases not matched to a gene. The CDR3 region is CASSSWTGNNQPQHF. The CDR3 nucleotides are TGTGCCAGTAGCTCTTGGACAGGGAACAATCAGCCCCAGCATTTT.

The chain combines TRBV6-5 with TRBJ1-2, with TRBD1 identical over 7 bases. The CDR3 has 16 residues. V shed 0 bases and J 2 bases; nucleotides not matched to a gene: 6. Germline values: CDR1 MNHEY, CDR2 SVGAGI. CDR3 sequence (DNA): TGTGCCAGCAGTTACTCTGGGACAGCCCCCAACTATGGCTACACCTTC. Translating it yields CASSYSGTAPNYGYTF.